This TCR beta chain was observed in a study of blood T cell repertoires in COVID-19. In the study overall: Material from acute and convalescent COVID-19 was sourced from the United States, Italy and Spain.

The germline V gene encodes CDR1 LGHNA and CDR2 YNFKEQ. V dropped 1 base and J dropped 5; count of bases not matched to a gene: 5. The CDR3 runs 14 residues. Enrolled during active infection, Seattle patients were then followed longitudinally. Profiling relied on immunoSEQ multiplex PCR, and the TCRdb table lists in-frame clones only, not all of them. Among tens of thousands of clones listed, about nine tenths were seen once. This clonotype was sampled from a man in his sixties with COVID-19, enrolled during active disease. The chain combines TRBV4-2 with TRBJ2-7, with 7 bases aligning to TRBD2. What was sequenced was peripheral blood. The CDR3 protein is CASSQGGGSHEQYF. As DNA, the CDR3 is TGTGCCAGCAGCCAAGGGGGCGGGAGCCACGAGCAGTACTTC.